This TCR beta chain was sequenced during a study of beta chain features in type 1 diabetes (dated by TCRdb to the late 2010s). As for the study more broadly: Patients and healthy donors did not differ in mean age, gender distribution, total cell number or subset yield. A total of roughly 100 million sorted cells were examined across all samples, and a strong correlation was observed between cell number per subset and RNA yield. In the study, TCRB repertoires of sorted circulating CD4+ T cell subsets from recently diagnosed type 1 diabetes patients were compared with those of matched healthy donors. Regulatory and stem cell-like memory subsets were obtained from only 8 patients and roughly 8 healthy donors, while naive and central memory subsets were obtained from all 28 donors. General conclusions and limits of the study: Fewer insertions and more nucleotide deletions at VDJ recombination sites were observed in patients with type 1 diabetes, implying thymic rearrangement abnormalities. Type 1 diabetes patients showed a moderate but significant shortening of TCRB CDR3 length in all four CD4+ subsets. Because small numbers of individuals were included in the HLA sub-analyses, any influence of HLA type on TCRB rearrangement was left unresolved. PCR might favor shorter templates, but patient and control samples were amplified and corrected together, so any skew would affect both groups equally. Sequencing cDNA rather than genomic DNA could over-represent highly expressing activated cells, although activation and CD3 levels did not differ between groups. Naive, central memory and regulatory TCRB repertoires appeared more similar among patients than among healthy donors.

From each donor, a single peripheral blood sample of roughly 0.11 L on average was drawn into heparinised tubes. A BD FACSAria II and a panel including CD45RO, CCR7, CD25, CD127, CD95 and CD27 were used to sort naive, central memory, regulatory and stem cell-like memory CD4+ T cells. Purity was above 95% for every sorted population. Right away, PBMCs were isolated by Lymphoprep density gradient centrifugation and were stained directly, with no culture step. To minimize batch effects, samples were stained and sorted in pairs, one healthy donor with one patient per experiment. With regard to this clone: The target of this receptor is not known. Base-call qualities are not available, and no considerably larger clone is one nucleotide away.

The High Capacity cDNA Reverse Transcription Kit was used to reverse transcribe all of the isolated RNA, meaning that expressed TCRB transcripts were what got sequenced. Naive, central memory and regulatory T cell samples underwent deep immunoSEQ sequencing, averaging around 3.9 million total reads per sample. Sorted cells were lysed in RLT buffer, and RNA was extracted using DNase-treated RNeasy Micro or Mini kits according to cell number. Each cell subset was processed separately to prevent cross-contamination, with patient and healthy donor samples processed together. TCRB sequences were amplified from cDNA with the immunoSEQ multiplex PCR, producing 87-bp fragments spanning the CDR3 region. Sequencing of the amplicons was done on the Illumina HiSeq platform. The published analysis was carried out like this. Synthetic template baselines were used to correct PCR bias computationally, reads within Hamming distance 2 were collapsed, and singletons that could not be merged were discarded. Reads were aligned to IMGT to assign V, D and J genes, CDR3 length, and insertions or deletions at six rearrangement sites. Within each subset, clonotype counts were normalized to the number of sorted cells before true diversity and Gini coefficients were calculated with the tcR R package. Repertoire sharing was quantified using the overlap coefficient calculated on TCRB nucleotide sequences. TCRdb mirrors the immuneACCESS table, restricted to in-frame sequences. Some clones are absent from its copies; in checked studies, under half trace to an unresolved V gene, and the reason for the others is unknown. For V, J and clone size, that table is used; D and trimming come from the DNA. The sample table records around 180,000 clones; about an eighth of these occur just once. Roughly 0.56% of the sample is held by the ten biggest clonotypes.

CDR1 and CDR2 (KGHSH, LQKENI) derive from the germline V gene. Cut back by 2 bases and 4 bases, the V and J ends lie 13 bases apart. The CDR3 runs 15 amino acids, cysteine and phenylalanine included. Kept here is only the CDR3 DNA, which spans 45 bases and is read in frame from base 1. This chain joins TRBV18 to TRBJ2-3; the D region possibly corresponds to TRBD1 (6 bases align). The sample comprised central memory CD4+ T cells from blood. This TCR was sampled from a woman between 18 and 29 years old in good health. The CDR3 protein is CASSPNLDRSDTQYF. The nucleotide sequence is given as TGTGCCAGCTCACCAAATTTAGACAGGTCAGATACGCAGTATTTT. Reference TRBV18 and TRBJ2-3 genes cover what lies past the CDR3, so the full variable domain is NAGVMQNPRHLVRRRGQEARLRCSPMKGHSHVYWYRQLPEEGLKFMVYLQKENIIDESGMPKERFSAEFPKEGPSILRIQQVVRGDSAAYFCASSPNLDRSDTQYFGPGTRLTVL.